The present entry profiles one T cell receptor (beta chain) with its context. The antigen it binds to is not known. No qualities accompany the bases; no much larger clone lies one base away. Using the deep immunoSEQ assay, multiplex PCR amplified TCR CDR3 regions from genomic DNA. For each cell subset, the extracted genomic DNA was distributed evenly across all wells of several immunoSEQ 96-well plates, and each plate served as one replicate. For unsorted PBMC, approximately 0.3 ug genomic DNA, equal to 25,000 to 35,000 T cell genomes, was loaded into each replicate PCR. Genomic DNA from unsorted PBMC was sequenced over ten immunoSEQ deep assay plates. Purified libraries were measured with a Qubit 3.0 fluorometer, size-checked on a Bioanalyzer 2100, and measured again with the KAPA Library Quantification kit. Every immunoSEQ 96-well plate was sequenced on a separate single-read 150-cycle Illumina NextSeq 550 flow cell. On the authors' methods: Because the immunoSEQ output held only junctional sequences and lacked quality scores, the filtering could not match the filtering applied to full-length reads. Sequences were annotated with PyIR, a Python wrapper for IgBLAST v1.9, using IMGT germline references to assign V/J genes and CDR3. Reads were removed for weak V/J assignments (E-value above 1e-6), missing CDR3, stop codons, out-of-frame junctions, or ambiguous translated residues. V3J clonotypes were defined by identical inferred V gene, J gene, and CDR3 amino acid sequence. The percentage overlap between two repertoires was calculated by dividing the number of shared unique clonotypes by the size of the smaller repertoire. Repertoire richness was assessed with RTK rarefaction, the Chao1 estimator, and Recon v2.1 estimates of unobserved clonotypes. Sourced from immuneACCESS, this table was stored by TCRdb with only in-frame sequences that have V and J called. A share of the clones is absent; for the studies checked, an unresolved V gene accounts for under half, and the remainder has no known explanation. That table supplies the V and J calls and clone size; D and trimming were determined from the DNA. Across this sample there are around 440,000 clones, with 75% to 80% seen only once. 12% of the sample rests with the top ten.

The data were obtained in a study of shared clonotypes between healthy human individuals (dated by TCRdb to the early 2020s). Regarding the research as a whole: The cohort comprised a couple of women and a few men aged 18 to 49 years. The study deeply sequenced blood TCR repertoires of about 5 healthy adults to estimate repertoire size and the extent of clonotype sharing between individuals. Different laboratories and diverse techniques were used to prepare libraries and sequence TCR repertoires, to increase sequencing depth and limit assay-specific biases. Leukapheresis yielded between about 0.9 and 10 billion PBMCs per donor. Here is what the overall study found, with its caveats: Pairwise subsampling led to the expectation that sequencing depth would affect the degree of clonotype sharing among donors. Because the study included a small number of donors, the genetic and exposure-history diversity represented was limited. Sampling was restricted to blood, and TCR repertoires in tissues likely differ from the TCR repertoires found in blood.

From a lookup of the germline V gene, CDR1 and CDR2 are SGHDT and YYEEEE. Inclusive of the bounding cysteine and phenylalanine, the CDR3 is 14 residues long. The DNA shown is the 42-base CDR3, in frame from base 1. V is shortened by 2 bases, J by 2 bases, and the region joining them spans 9 bases. The donors were healthy, HIV-negative adults who had no recently reported acute infections or vaccinations. Every donor was a Caucasian adult living in Nashville, Tennessee, USA. For unsorted samples, tens of millions of PBMCs were counted and genomic DNA was extracted with the QIAamp DNA Blood Mini kit. Blood was collected by leukapheresis, and PBMCs were isolated by Ficoll-Histopaque density gradient centrifugation and then cryopreserved in liquid nitrogen vapor phase.

The sequenced sample consisted of PBMCs. The sequence was obtained from a woman between 35 and 50 years old in good health. Some clones in this sample may be carry-over from other donors' samples. The sequence joins TRBV5-6 to TRBJ2-3; the D gene is possibly TRBD2, with 5 bases matching. The CDR3 is CASSFWRSTDTQYF. The sequence in DNA is TGTGCCAGCAGCTTTTGGAGGTCCACAGATACGCAGTATTTT.